This entry concerns a single T cell receptor beta chain. This sample was included in a study of blood T cell repertoires in COVID-19. Looking at the study overall: Samples representing acute and convalescent COVID-19 were sourced from the United States, Italy and Spain.

Unmatched junction bases numbered 4, after V lost 6 bases and J lost 2 bases. CDR1 is MDHEN and CDR2 is SYDVKM in the germline V gene. CDR3 length: 15 amino acids. How the authors handled the data: Amplification from reference gene primers served as the basis for estimated nucleated cell counts. The protocol was immunoSEQ multiplex PCR, while the TCRdb copy is restricted to in-frame clones and leaves out a portion. V and J calls plus clone size are reproduced from that table; the DNA served to infer D and trimming. The sample includes fewer than 300,000 clones, 75% to 95% of them seen just once. In Cohort 3, a recovered donor had either two negative PCRs, clearance, or symptom resolution.

Sequences were obtained from PBMCs or T cells enriched from blood (not recorded which). This TCR came from a woman younger than 45 who had recovered from COVID-19. The chain recombines TRBV28 with TRBJ2-6; TRBD1 aligns across 7 bases. The DNA of the CDR3 is TGTGCCAGCAGGACCGGACAGGCTGGGGCCAACGTCCTGACTTTC. Protein sequence: CASRTGQAGANVLTF. Drawing the rest from reference TRBV28 and TRBJ2-6, the complete variable domain is DVKVTQSSRYLVKRTGEKVFLECVQDMDHENMFWYRQDPGLGLRLIYFSYDVKMKEKGDIPEGYSVSREKKERFSLILESASTNQTSMYLCASRTGQAGANVLTFGAGSRLTVL.